One sample yielded the 11 T cell receptor beta chains listed below, sequenced in a study of blood T cells in healthy people across ages. PCR was performed a second time for 7 to 11 cycles using a sample-barcoded 5' primer and a J-beta primer mix. TCRdb re-derived calls from the 5' RACE reads in MiXCR, one entry per CDR3 protein. The data contain 1,500,000 or so distinct CDR3 sequences, roughly 43% of them singletons. Sequenced input: blood. These receptors all come from a woman aged 18-35 years in good health.

This clonotype is a singleton in its sample. CDR3 region: CSAGRHGNQPQHF. The CDR3 DNA follows: TGCAGTGCGGGCCGACATGGCAATCAGCCCCAGCATTTT. This chain connects TRBV20-1 to TRBJ1-5, with D unresolved. V was clipped by 6 bases and J by 2 bases, with 11 bases between them. Germline values: CDR1 DFQATT, CDR2 SNEGSKA (reference sequence). This CDR3 region has 13 residues.

The chain joins TRBV7-3 to TRBJ1-2; 9 nucleotides line up with TRBD1. The CDR3 runs to 18 residues. V was pared by 1 base and J by 0 bases, with 9 bases of the junction left unmatched. Germline V CDR1 and CDR2: SGHTA, FQGTGA. The CDR3 DNA is TGTGCCAGCAGCTTAATGGGGGGACAGGGTCCCTCTAACTATGGCTACACCTTC. It encodes CASSLMGGQGPSNYGYTF.

The chain recombines TRBV5-1 with TRBJ1-1, with no clear D. The CDR3 contains 12 residues. V lost 5 bases and J lost 1, with 6 bases in between. Germline V gene sequence: CDR1 SGHRS, CDR2 YFSETQ. Here the CDR3 DNA reads TGCGCCAGCAGGCAGCAGAACACTGAAGCTTTCTTT. Amino acids: CASRQQNTEAFF.

Only a few counts were recorded for this clonotype. Here the CDR3 DNA reads TGCAGTGCTCGTAGTTACGGGGGAGGACAAGAGACCCAGTACTTC. Protein: CSARSYGGGQETQYF. The chain is built from TRBV20-1 and TRBJ2-5, with D perhaps TRBD2 (6 bases). Germline V lookup: CDR1 DFQATT, CDR2 SNEGSKA (reference sequence). Trimming cost V 5 bases and J 2 bases, with 18 bases left between them. This CDR3 contains 15 residues.

This chain uses TRBV30 with TRBJ2-2; D unresolved. Germline-derived CDR1 and CDR2 are GTSNPN and SVGIG (reference sequence). Trimming left V 8 bases short and J 7 bases short, with 11 bases between. The CDR3 length is 11 residues. CDR3: CAGEWSGELFF. The CDR3 region has the DNA TGTGCCGGAGAATGGAGCGGGGAGCTGTTTTTT.

The chain couples TRBV20-1 to TRBJ1-2; D might be TRBD1 (5 bases). The CDR3 is 12 amino acids. Trimming took off 3 bases at V and 8 bases at J, with 13 bases between the two ends. Per germline, CDR1 DFQATT and CDR2 SNEGSKA (reference sequence). CDR3 sequence (DNA): TGCAGTGCTAGTAGTCGGGGGTTAGGCTACACCTTC. Amino acid sequence: CSASSRGLGYTF.

J is TRBJ1-6 and V is TRBV2, with no clear D. The germline V gene has CDR1 SNHLY and CDR2 FYNNEI. This CDR3 is 11 amino acids long. The ends were cut back, 6 bases at V and 14 bases at J, with 11 bases in the middle. The CDR3 DNA is TGTGCCAGCAGCCCTTTTTGCTCCCTCCACTTT. Its translation: CASSPFCSLHF.

The chain is built from TRBV20-1 and TRBJ2-5; no firm D call. Germline V lookup: CDR1 DFQATT, CDR2 SNEGSKA (reference sequence). This CDR3 has 11 amino acids. V was trimmed by 4 bases and J by 2 bases, leaving 5 bases between them. The CDR3 reads CSAIWQETQYF. DNA for the CDR3: TGCAGTGCTATATGGCAAGAGACCCAGTACTTC.

This clonotype turned up a few times. This chain joins TRBV12-3 or TRBV12-4 and TRBJ2-7; 8 nucleotides align to TRBD1. This CDR3 region has 15 residues. The ends lost 8 bases at V and 5 bases at J; junction bases unmatched: 14. The CDR3 spells CASSKTGQGAHEQYF. The CDR3 DNA sequence: TGTGCCAGCTCAAAGACGGGGCAGGGGGCCCACGAGCAGTACTTC.

This clonotype occurred a few times. The chain combines TRBV27 with TRBJ1-1, with 8 bases aligning to TRBD1. CDR3 length: 13 residues. Germline CDR1 reads MNHEY; CDR2 reads SMNVEV (reference sequence). V dropped 6 bases and J dropped 5; count of bases not matched to a gene: 5. CDR3 DNA sequence: TGTGCCAGCAGCGCAGGGGGCGATACTGAAGCTTTCTTT. This encodes CASSAGGDTEAFF.

This clonotype was observed a handful of times. The chain joins TRBV6-2 or TRBV6-3 to TRBJ2-3; D not certain. Deletions cut 5 bases from V and 4 bases from J, with 13 bases between. Per germline, CDR1 MNHEY and CDR2 SVGEGT. This CDR3 is 14 amino acids long. The DNA for the CDR3 is TGTGCCAGCAGTACCCGACTGGAATCAGATACGCAGTATTTT. This translates into CASSTRLESDTQYF.